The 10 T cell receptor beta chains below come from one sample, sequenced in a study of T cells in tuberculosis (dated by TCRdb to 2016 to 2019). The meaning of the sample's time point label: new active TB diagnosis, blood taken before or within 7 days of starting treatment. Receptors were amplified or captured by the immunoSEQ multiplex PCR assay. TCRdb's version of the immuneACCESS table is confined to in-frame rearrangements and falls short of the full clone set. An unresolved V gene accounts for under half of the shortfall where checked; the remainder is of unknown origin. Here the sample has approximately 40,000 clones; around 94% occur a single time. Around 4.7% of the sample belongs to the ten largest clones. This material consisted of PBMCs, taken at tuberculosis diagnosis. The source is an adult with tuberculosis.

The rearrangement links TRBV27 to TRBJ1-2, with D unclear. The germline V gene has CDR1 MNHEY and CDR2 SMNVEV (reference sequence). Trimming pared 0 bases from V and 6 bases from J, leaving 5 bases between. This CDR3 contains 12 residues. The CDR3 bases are TGTGCCAGCAGTTTATCAGGAGATGGCTACACCTTC. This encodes CASSLSGDGYTF.

The CDR3 DNA is TGTGCCAGCAGTCGGGACTTAGGGAACTATGGCTACACCTTC. Protein sequence: CASSRDLGNYGYTF. J is TRBJ1-2 and V is TRBV2; the D gene is possibly TRBD1 (5 bases). CDR3 length: 14 amino acids. The V gene's germline CDR1 is SNHLY and CDR2 FYNNEI. V lost 5 bases and J lost 2, with 12 bases in between.

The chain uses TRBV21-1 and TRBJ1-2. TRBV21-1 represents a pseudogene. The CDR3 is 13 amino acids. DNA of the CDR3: TGTGCCAGCAGGCGGTCGGCTTCCTATGGCTACACCTTC. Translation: CASRRSASYGYTF.

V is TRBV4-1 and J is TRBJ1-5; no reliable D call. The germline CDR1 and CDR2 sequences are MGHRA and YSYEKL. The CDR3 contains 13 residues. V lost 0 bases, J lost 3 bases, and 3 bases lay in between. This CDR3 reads CASSQDNNQPQHF. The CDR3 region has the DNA TGCGCCAGCAGCCAAGACAACAATCAGCCCCAGCATTTT.

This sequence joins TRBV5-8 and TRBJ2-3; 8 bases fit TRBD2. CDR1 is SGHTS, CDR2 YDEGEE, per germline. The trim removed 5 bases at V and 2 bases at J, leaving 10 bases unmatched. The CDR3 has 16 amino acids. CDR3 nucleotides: TGTGCCAGCAGACCCGGGACTAGAAGGATCACAGATACGCAGTATTTT. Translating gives CASRPGTRRITDTQYF.

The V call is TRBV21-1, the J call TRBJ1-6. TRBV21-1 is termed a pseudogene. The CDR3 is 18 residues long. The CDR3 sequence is CASSPNTTRSSYNSPLHF. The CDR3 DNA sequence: TGTGCCAGCAGCCCCAACACGACCCGGAGCTCCTATAATTCACCCCTCCACTTT.

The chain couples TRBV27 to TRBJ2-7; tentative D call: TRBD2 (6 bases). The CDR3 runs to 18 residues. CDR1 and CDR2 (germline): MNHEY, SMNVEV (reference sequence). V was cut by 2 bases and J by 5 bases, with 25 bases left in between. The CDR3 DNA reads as TGTGCCAGCAGTTTAGAGGCGGGGAAACGCCTACTCGGGGACGAGCAGTACTTC. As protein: CASSLEAGKRLLGDEQYF.

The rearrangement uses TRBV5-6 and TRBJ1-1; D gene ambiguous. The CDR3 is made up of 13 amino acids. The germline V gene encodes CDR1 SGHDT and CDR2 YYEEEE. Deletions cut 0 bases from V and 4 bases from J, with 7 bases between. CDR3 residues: CASSLGHSTEAFF. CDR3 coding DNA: TGTGCCAGCAGCTTGGGACACTCCACTGAAGCTTTCTTT.

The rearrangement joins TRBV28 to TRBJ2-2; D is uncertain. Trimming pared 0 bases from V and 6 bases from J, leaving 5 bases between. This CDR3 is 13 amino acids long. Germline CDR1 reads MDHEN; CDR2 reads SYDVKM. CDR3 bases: TGTGCCAGCAGTTTATGGTTCGCCGGGGAGCTGTTTTTT. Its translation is CASSLWFAGELFF.

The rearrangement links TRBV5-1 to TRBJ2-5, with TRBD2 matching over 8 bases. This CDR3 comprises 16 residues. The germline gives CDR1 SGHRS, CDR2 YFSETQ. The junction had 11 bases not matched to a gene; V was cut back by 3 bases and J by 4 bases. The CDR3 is CASSSRGGLAGETQYF. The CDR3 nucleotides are TGCGCCAGCAGCTCTCGGGGGGGCCTTGCGGGAGAGACCCAGTACTTC.